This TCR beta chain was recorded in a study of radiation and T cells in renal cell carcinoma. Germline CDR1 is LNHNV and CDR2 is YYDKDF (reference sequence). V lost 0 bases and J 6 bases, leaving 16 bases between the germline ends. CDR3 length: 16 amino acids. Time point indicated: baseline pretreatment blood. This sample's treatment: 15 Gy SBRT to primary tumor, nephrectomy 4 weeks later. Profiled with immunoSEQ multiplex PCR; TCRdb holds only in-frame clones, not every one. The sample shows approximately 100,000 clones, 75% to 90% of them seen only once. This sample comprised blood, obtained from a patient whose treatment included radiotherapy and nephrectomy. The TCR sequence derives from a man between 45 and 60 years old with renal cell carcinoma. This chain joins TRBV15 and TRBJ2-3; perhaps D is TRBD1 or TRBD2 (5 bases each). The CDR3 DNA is TGTGCCACCAGCAGAGAACGTGGGGGTATGGTGGATACGCAGTATTTT. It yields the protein CATSRERGGMVDTQYF.